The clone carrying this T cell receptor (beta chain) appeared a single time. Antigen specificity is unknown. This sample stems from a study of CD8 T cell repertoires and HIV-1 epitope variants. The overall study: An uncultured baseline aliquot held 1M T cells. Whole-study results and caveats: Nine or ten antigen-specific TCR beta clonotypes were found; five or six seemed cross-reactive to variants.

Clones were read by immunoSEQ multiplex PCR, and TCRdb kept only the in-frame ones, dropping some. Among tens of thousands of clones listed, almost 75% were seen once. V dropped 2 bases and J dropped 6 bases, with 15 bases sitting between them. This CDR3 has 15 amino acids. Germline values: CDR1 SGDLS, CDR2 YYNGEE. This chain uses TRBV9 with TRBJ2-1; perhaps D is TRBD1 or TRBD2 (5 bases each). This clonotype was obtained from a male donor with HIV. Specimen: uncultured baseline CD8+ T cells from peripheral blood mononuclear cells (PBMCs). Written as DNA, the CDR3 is TGTGCCAGCAGCGTCCGGGACCTTTCGGCCAATGAGCAGTTCTTC. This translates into CASSVRDLSANEQFF.